This T cell receptor beta chain was sequenced for a study of regulatory T cells in long-lasting Graves disease. Whole-study findings and limits: TRBV28, TRBJ1-2 and TRBJ2-5 emerged as the favored segments in persistent disease. Thyroid tissue went unstudied; only peripheral blood was examined.

The TCR beta library used iRepertoire HTBI primers with Arm-PCR amplification of CDR3. One entry per CDR3 protein results from TCRdb running MiXCR on the multiplex PCR reads. The data hold 200,000 to 250,000 distinct CDR3 sequences, with 15% to 20% observed a single time. This CDR3 is 14 amino acids long. The V end was cut by 6 bases, the J end by 1 base, with 16 bases between. Germline CDR1 is DFQATT and CDR2 is SNEGSKA (reference sequence). Many counts were recorded for this clonotype. The antigen remains unidentified. Time point defined: newly diagnosed GD, antithyroid drugs for less than 3 months. The TCR library was prepared using RNA isolated from PBMCs. Guidelines of the American Thyroid Association were used to diagnose Graves' disease.

This sequence originates from a female donor with Graves disease. The material was peripheral blood mononuclear cells (PBMCs), obtained at new diagnosis, from a patient treated with antithyroid drugs. The V gene is TRBV20-1, the J gene TRBJ2-7; perhaps TRBD1 as D (6 bases). The CDR3 reads CSATGTPISYEQYF. CDR3 sequence (DNA): TGCAGTGCAACCGGGACACCTATATCCTACGAGCAGTACTTC.